Below are 3 T cell receptor beta chains sequenced from a single sample in a study of blood T cell repertoires in COVID-19. The data were produced by immunoSEQ multiplex PCR, yet TCRdb's version contains in-frame clones alone and is incomplete. The sample lists about 200,000 clones; about nine tenths were seen once. The sample comprised peripheral blood. The source of these receptors is a man aged 50 or older with acute or convalescent COVID-19.

J is TRBJ2-1 and V is TRBV3-1 (or the pseudogene TRBV3-2); 9 nucleotides line up with TRBD2. CDR1 LGHDT and CDR2 YNNKEL come from the germline V gene (reference sequence). Trimming cost V 5 bases and J 4 bases; bases outside gene matches: 9. The CDR3 totals 16 residues. The CDR3 loop is CASSSRGSGSYNEQFF. As DNA, the CDR3 is TGTGCCAGCAGCTCCCGAGGTAGCGGGAGTTACAATGAGCAGTTCTTC.

V usage is TRBV5-1 and J usage is TRBJ2-7; tentatively, D is TRBD1 (5 bases). The CDR3 has 14 amino acids. The germline V gene encodes CDR1 SGHRS and CDR2 YFSETQ. Trimming removed 4 bases from V and 5 bases from J, with 16 bases in between. The CDR3 sequence: CASSKDIPANEQYF. CDR3 bases: TGCGCCAGCAGCAAGGACATCCCCGCGAACGAGCAGTACTTC.

A note on this clone: At the DNA level, this CDR3 is encoded by other sequences in the same sample as well. The V call is TRBV6-1, the J call TRBJ1-4; no clear D gene. V was pared by 3 bases and J by 11 bases, with 13 bases between. The CDR3 runs 13 residues. Germline CDR1 is MNHNS and CDR2 is SASEGT. Here the CDR3 reads CASSESQLRKLFF. The CDR3 DNA follows: TGTGCCAGCAGTGAGAGCCAATTGAGGAAACTGTTTTTT.